This entry lists 18 T cell receptor beta chains sequenced from one sample in a study of cytomegalovirus exposure and HLA in healthy donors (dated by TCRdb to 2015 to 2018). The library relied on the immunoSEQ multiplex PCR assay. For the multiplex PCR, a mixture combining 60 forward primers for TCR Vbeta segments and 13 reverse primers for TCR Jbeta segments was used. TCRdb mirrors the immuneACCESS table, restricted to in-frame sequences. Some clones are absent from its copies; in checked studies, under half trace to an unresolved V gene, and the reason for the others is unknown. This sample's table contains fewer than 45,000 clones. 7% to 9.5% of the sample lies in the top ten. Specimen: PBMCs. The receptor source for this set is a man in his forties in good health and CMV-seropositive.

The chain recombines TRBV19 with TRBJ1-5, with 8 bases aligning to TRBD1. Losses at the gene ends were 8 bases for V and 3 bases for J; bases not matched to a gene: 3. CDR1 is LNHDA and CDR2 is SQIVND in the germline V gene (reference sequence). The length of the CDR3 is 13 residues. The CDR3 sequence is CASRGQDNQPQHF. CDR3 DNA sequence: TGTGCCAGTCGGGGACAGGACAATCAGCCCCAGCATTTT.

The chain is built from TRBV7-6 and TRBJ2-7; 9 bases align to TRBD2. The CDR3 length is 14 residues. With 0 bases clipped from V and 7 bases from J, the junction kept 4 bases outside the gene matches. From germline, CDR1 is SGHVS and CDR2 FNYEAQ. The CDR3 loop is CASSLAGLAGEQYF. Here the CDR3 DNA reads TGTGCCAGCAGCTTAGCGGGCCTAGCGGGAGAGCAGTACTTC.

The chain uses TRBV19 and TRBJ2-1; TRBD1 matches at 7 bases. The CDR3 has 13 amino acids. Germline V gene lookup returns CDR1 LNHDA and CDR2 SQIVND (reference sequence). Trimming at V came to 8 bases and at J to 3 bases, leaving 4 bases not matched to a gene. CDR3 nucleotide sequence: TGTGCCAGTGTGGGACAGATCTACAATGAGCAGTTCTTC. Translated, it gives CASVGQIYNEQFF.

The CDR3: CASSSRGLAGYEQYF. For the CDR3, the DNA is TGTGCCAGCAGCTCCCGGGGACTAGCGGGCTACGAGCAGTACTTC. The genes are TRBV7-2 and TRBJ2-7, with TRBD2 matching 12 bases. The CDR3 is 15 amino acids. The junction had 4 bases not matched to a gene; V was cut back by 4 bases and J by 3 bases. Germline CDR1 reads SGHTA; CDR2 reads FQGNSA.

The rearrangement links TRBV5-1 to TRBJ2-5; 7 positions match TRBD1. Trimming at V came to 5 bases and at J to 2 bases, leaving 9 bases not matched to a gene. The CDR3 runs 15 residues. Germline V lookup: CDR1 SGHRS, CDR2 YFSETQ. This CDR3 reads CASREGGPVQETQYF. CDR3 coding DNA: TGCGCCAGCAGGGAAGGGGGCCCCGTACAAGAGACCCAGTACTTC. Full variable domain (missing parts from reference TRBV5-1 and TRBJ2-5): KAGVTQTPRYLIKTRGQQVTLSCSPISGHRSVSWYQQTPGQGLQFLFEYFSETQRNKGNFPGRFSGRQFSNSRSEMNVSTLELGDSALYLCASREGGPVQETQYFGPGTRLLVL.

The chain carries TRBV4-1 and TRBJ2-3, with a possible D match to TRBD2 (5 bases). The germline gives CDR1 MGHRA, CDR2 YSYEKL. V shed 1 base and J shed 6 bases, with 8 bases lying between them. The CDR3 is made up of 13 amino acids. Here the CDR3 DNA reads TGCGCCAGCAGCCAAGGAGGGTCCGATACGCAGTATTTT. It encodes CASSQGGSDTQYF.

This sequence joins TRBV5-5 and TRBJ2-1; D may be TRBD1 (5 bases). V lost 4 bases to trimming and J lost 4 bases, with 12 bases between them. This CDR3 region has 14 residues. Germline V lookup: CDR1 SGHKS, CDR2 YYEKEE (reference sequence). CDR3 in amino acids: CASSPRQLYNEQFF. The CDR3 region has the DNA TGTGCCAGCAGCCCTCGACAGCTATACAATGAGCAGTTCTTC.

This rearrangement joins TRBV30 to TRBJ1-1, with 9 bases fitting TRBD1. Trimming removed 2 bases from V and 2 bases from J; junction bases left unmatched: 6. CDR1 is GTSNPN, CDR2 SVGIG, per germline (reference sequence). The CDR3 runs 15 residues. CDR3 protein: CAWSFGTGQNTEAFF. CDR3 nucleotides: TGTGCCTGGAGTTTCGGGACAGGGCAAAACACTGAAGCTTTCTTT.

The CDR3 reads CASSPPGTVEEKLFF. Here the CDR3 DNA reads TGTGCCAGCAGCCCTCCCGGAACAGTAGAAGAAAAACTGTTTTTT. The chain has TRBV11-2 and TRBJ1-4; unclear D gene. This CDR3 comprises 15 residues. Trimming shortened V by 5 bases and J by 8 bases, and 18 bases separated the two germline ends. CDR1 and CDR2 (germline): SGHAT, FQNNGV.

The rearrangement links TRBV5-4 to TRBJ2-2; tentative D call: TRBD1 (6 bases). V lost 7 bases and J 0 bases, leaving 10 bases between the germline ends. CDR1 is SGHNT, CDR2 YYREEE, per germline (reference sequence). The CDR3 runs 14 residues. CDR3 loop: CASRRDTNTGELFF. In DNA form, the CDR3 reads TGTGCCAGCCGCCGGGACACGAACACCGGGGAGCTGTTTTTT.

The chain couples TRBV5-6 to TRBJ2-7; 7 bases are a match to TRBD2. Looked up from germline, CDR1 is SGHDT and CDR2 is YYEEEE. The CDR3 sequence is 15 residues long. Germline trimming cut 0 bases from V and 7 bases from J; bases unmatched to any gene: 10. In nucleotides, the CDR3 is TGTGCCAGCAGCTTGGCTAGGGCGGGAGTTGGTGAGCAGTACTTC. Amino acid sequence: CASSLARAGVGEQYF.

This rearrangement joins TRBV7-9 to TRBJ2-5; a weak D match, TRBD2 (5 bases). This CDR3 is 15 amino acids long. Trimming pared 4 bases from V and 4 bases from J, leaving 16 bases between. The germline V gene encodes CDR1 SEHNR and CDR2 FQNEAQ (reference sequence). CDR3 amino acids: CASSSSTRGRETQYF. The CDR3 DNA reads TGTGCCAGCAGCTCATCAACGAGAGGGAGAGAGACCCAGTACTTC. Using reference TRBV7-9 and TRBJ2-5 for the parts outside the CDR3, the full variable domain is DTGVSQNPRHKITKRGQNVTFRCDPISEHNRLYWYRQTLGQGPEFLTYFQNEAQLEKSRLLSDRFSAERPKGSFSTLEIQRTEQGDSAMYLCASSSSTRGRETQYFGPGTRLLVL.

J is TRBJ1-1 and V is TRBV5-1; 8 positions match TRBD1. Germline assignment: CDR1 SGHRS and CDR2 YFSETQ. V shed 0 bases and J 1 base; nucleotides not matched to a gene: 14. This CDR3 is built from 19 residues. The DNA of the CDR3 is TGCGCCAGCAGCTTGGCCTTTCTTACAGGGGGAAGTTCGAACACTGAAGCTTTCTTT. Translated: CASSLAFLTGGSSNTEAFF.

The chain recombines TRBV30 with TRBJ2-5; D is perhaps TRBD1 (6 bases). Germline V CDR1 and CDR2: GTSNPN, SVGIG (reference sequence). Trimming cost V 8 bases and J 11 bases, with 18 bases left between them. The CDR3 sequence is 11 residues long. The CDR3 is CAGDRPKEQYF. The CDR3 DNA follows: TGTGCCGGAGACAGGCCTAAGGAGCAGTACTTC. The full variable domain, rest sourced from reference TRBV30 and TRBJ2-5, is SQTIHQWPATLVQPVGSPLSLECTVEGTSNPNLYWYRQAAGRGLQLLFYSVGIGQISSEVPQNLSASRPQDRQFILSSKKLLLSDSGFYLCAGDRPKEQYFGPGTRLLVL.

The V and J genes are TRBV29-1 and TRBJ1-2; 9 positions match TRBD1. From germline, CDR1 is SQVTM and CDR2 ANQGSEA. The CDR3 length is 13 residues. Losses at the gene ends were 4 bases for V and 8 bases for J; bases not matched to a gene: 8. The CDR3 sequence is CSVVVGQGIGYTF. The CDR3 region has the DNA TGCAGCGTTGTTGTCGGACAGGGGATCGGCTACACCTTC.

The chain has TRBV5-1 and TRBJ1-1; 10 nucleotides agree with TRBD1. CDR1 SGHRS and CDR2 YFSETQ come from the germline V gene. V was clipped by 4 bases and J by 14 bases; unmatched bases: 8. This CDR3 is 12 amino acids long. As DNA, the CDR3 is TGCGCCAGCAGCGAAGGTGACAGGGGGCGATTCTTT. Protein: CASSEGDRGRFF. The full variable domain, its missing parts supplied by reference TRBV5-1 and TRBJ1-1, is KAGVTQTPRYLIKTRGQQVTLSCSPISGHRSVSWYQQTPGQGLQFLFEYFSETQRNKGNFPGRFSGRQFSNSRSEMNVSTLELGDSALYLCASSEGDRGRFFGQGTRLTVV.

The chain is built from TRBV7-2 and TRBJ2-1; 13 nucleotides agree with TRBD2. Per germline, CDR1 SGHTA and CDR2 FQGNSA. CDR3 size: 15 residues. Unmatched junction bases numbered 4, after V lost 1 base and J lost 10 bases. The DNA for the CDR3 is TGTGCCAGCAGCTTAGTCGGGACTAGCGGGAACGAGCAGTTCTTC. It translates to CASSLVGTSGNEQFF.

The rearrangement uses TRBV7-9 and TRBJ1-1; D possibly corresponds to TRBD1 (6 bases). CDR1 is SEHNR, CDR2 FQNEAQ, per germline (reference sequence). There are 15 residues in the CDR3. The germline V and J ends were trimmed by 4 bases and 6 bases, with 18 bases remaining between them. CDR3 in DNA: TGTGCCAGCAGCTGGGGTGGGGGGGGCGACCCTGAAGCTTTCTTT. It encodes CASSWGGGGDPEAFF. Drawing the rest from reference TRBV7-9 and TRBJ1-1, the complete variable domain is DTGVSQNPRHKITKRGQNVTFRCDPISEHNRLYWYRQTLGQGPEFLTYFQNEAQLEKSRLLSDRFSAERPKGSFSTLEIQRTEQGDSAMYLCASSWGGGGDPEAFFGQGTRLTVV.